This TCR beta chain was obtained from a study of blood T cell repertoires in COVID-19. About the study: The United States, Italy and Spain were the sources of the acute and convalescent COVID-19 samples.

The V gene's germline CDR1 is SNHLY and CDR2 FYNNEI. This CDR3 has 14 residues. Note on this clone: One end of the junction is discordant with germline, which a read error may explain.

Study members were between 18 and 89 years old and lived in fewer than 30 US regions. The study counted Cohort 3 donors as recovered given two negative PCRs, clearance, or symptom resolution. Authors' data handling: Researchers report that nucleated cell counts were estimated from reference gene primer amplification. Sequencing used immunoSEQ multiplex PCR; TCRdb keeps in-frame clones, though not all of them. That table furnishes V, J and clone size, whereas the DNA furnished D and trimming. Among about 320,000 clones, 90% were seen once, and the ten largest hold about 2.4%. This TCR derives from a man aged 55 to 70 who had recovered from COVID-19. The specimen was PBMCs or T cells enriched from blood (not recorded which). The rearrangement links TRBV2 to TRBJ2-2; TRBD1 agrees at 7 bases. CDR3 coding DNA: TGTGCCAGCAGGGAAGCCAGGGGGACCGGGGAGCTGTTTTTT. Protein product: CASREARGTGELFF.